A single sample gave rise to the 3 T cell receptor beta chains below, sequenced in a study of blood T cell repertoires in COVID-19. The method was immunoSEQ multiplex PCR; TCRdb's version includes in-frame clones alone and lacks a portion of them. The profile covers around 140,000 clones, with 65% to 85% appearing a single time and about a sixth taken by the ten largest. Sequencing was carried out using peripheral blood. The receptors originated from a woman aged 80 or older with acute or convalescent COVID-19.

The chain joins TRBV6-1 to TRBJ2-7; the D gene is possibly TRBD2 (5 bases). The CDR3 covers 14 residues. Germline V gene data show CDR1 as MNHNS and CDR2 as SASEGT. V lost 4 bases and J 2 bases, leaving 12 bases between the germline ends. The CDR3, as DNA: TGTGCCAGCAGTGGAGCTAGCCGACCCTACGAGCAGTACTTC. The encoded protein is CASSGASRPYEQYF.

This chain links TRBV12-3 or TRBV12-4 with TRBJ1-5, with D perhaps matching TRBD1 (5 bases). Between the trimmed V and J ends, which lost 7 bases and 11 bases, there was a span of 15 bases. The CDR3 length is 12 residues. CDR3 protein: CASTFGAFAQHF. Here the CDR3 DNA reads TGTGCCAGCACCTTTGGGGCTTTTGCCCAGCATTTT.

This rearrangement joins TRBV7-2 to TRBJ1-1, with TRBD1 as a possible D gene (6 bases). V lost 5 bases, J lost 1 base, and 11 bases lay in between. Germline lookup yields CDR1 SGHTA and CDR2 FQGNSA. The CDR3 is made up of 14 amino acids. This CDR3 reads CASSKQGSNTEAFF. DNA of the CDR3: TGTGCCAGCAGCAAACAGGGTTCGAACACTGAAGCTTTCTTT.